A single sample gave rise to the 4 T cell receptor beta chains below, sequenced in a study of blood T cell repertoires in COVID-19. TCRdb's copy holds only in-frame clones and misses some; the assay was immunoSEQ multiplex PCR. The repertoire consists of around 300,000 clones, with 80% to 90% occurring once and the leading ten covering over 4.5%. Sequenced sample: PBMCs or T cells enriched from blood (not recorded which). These receptor sequences come from a man aged 25 to 45 who had recovered from COVID-19.

The rearrangement joins TRBV13 to TRBJ1-1; perhaps TRBD1 as D (6 bases). CDR1 and CDR2 from the germline V gene are PRHDT and FYEKMQ (reference sequence). The V and J ends lost 4 bases and 2 bases respectively, with 14 bases between them. This CDR3 region has 15 residues. The CDR3, as DNA: TGTGCCAGCAGCTCACCACGGACAGTCAACACTGAAGCTTTCTTT. It translates to CASSSPRTVNTEAFF.

The chain joins TRBV2 to TRBJ1-1, with unresolved D. The ends were cut back, 7 bases at V and 6 bases at J, with 9 bases in the middle. Germline V gene lookup returns CDR1 SNHLY and CDR2 FYNNEI. CDR3 length: 11 amino acids. Written as DNA, the CDR3 is TGTGCCAGCACTTTGAGGGCTGAAGCTTTCTTT. It specifies CASTLRAEAFF.

The rearrangement joins TRBV5-4 to TRBJ2-7; perhaps TRBD1 as D (6 bases). The CDR3 covers 13 residues. The V gene's germline CDR1 is SGHNT and CDR2 YYREEE (reference sequence). Trimming pared 1 base from V and 4 bases from J, leaving 9 bases between. The CDR3 DNA follows: TGTGCCAGCAGCTTGACAGGGCAATACGAGCAGTACTTC. Translated: CASSLTGQYEQYF.

The J gene is TRBJ2-2, the V gene TRBV28, with TRBD1 matching 7 bases. V lost 5 bases and J lost 5; bases outside the gene matches: 5. This CDR3 is built from 14 residues. Looked up from germline, CDR1 is MDHEN and CDR2 is SYDVKM. The CDR3 nucleotides read TGTGCCAGCAGTCTGGCAGGGGGAACCGGGGAGCTGTTTTTT. Protein: CASSLAGGTGELFF.